Only one count was recorded for the clone carrying this T cell receptor (beta chain). Antigen specificity is unknown. The data were obtained in a study of cytomegalovirus exposure and HLA in healthy donors. Regarding the study as a whole: A later analysis found first-cohort TCR clusters tended to co-occur in the 120 validation repertoires. The authors enumerated over 150 TCR beta chains as linked to cytomegalovirus. Specificity of three CMV-associated chains for CMV antigens was verified in vitro.

This CDR3 is built from 16 residues. V was clipped by 6 bases and J by 6 bases; unmatched bases: 12. Germline V gene sequence: CDR1 SGHTA, CDR2 FQGTGA. The donors were part of the approximately 130-subject validation cohort, which stood apart from the roughly 670-subject first cohort. Method: immunoSEQ multiplex PCR; TCRdb's copy keeps in-frame clones and lacks some. The sample lists 150,000 to 180,000 clones; approximately 86% were seen once. The source of this sequence is a man between 18 and 29 years old in good health and CMV-seropositive. The genes are TRBV7-3 and TRBJ1-5, with 9 bases matching TRBD1. The sample was PBMCs. In DNA, the CDR3 is TGTGCCAGCAGGGACGGGGGACAGGGCAAGATTCAGCCCCAGCATTTT. Translating gives CASRDGGQGKIQPQHF.